This T cell receptor (beta chain) was captured in a study of T cell changes during pregnancy in multiple sclerosis. V lost 4 bases, J lost 5 bases, and 17 bases lay in between. This CDR3 comprises 16 residues. The protocol was immunoSEQ multiplex PCR, while the TCRdb copy is restricted to in-frame clones and leaves out a portion. The sample includes about 38,000 clones, roughly 90% of them seen just once. Sequenced here: CD4+ T cells from peripheral blood mononuclear cells, sampled before pregnancy. The chain recombines TRBV23-1 with TRBJ2-2; no reliable D call. TRBV23-1 has ORF status, its function being uncertain. This receptor was obtained from a female donor with multiple sclerosis, enrolled in a pregnancy study. The CDR3 protein is CASSLNGLHRTGELFF. In DNA, the CDR3 is TGCGCCAGCAGTCTAAATGGGCTACATAGAACCGGGGAGCTGTTTTTT.